This TCR beta chain was identified during a study of blood T cell repertoires in COVID-19. Study at large: Acute-phase and convalescent COVID-19 samples originated in the United States, Italy and Spain. Sample material is recorded as cDNA or gDNA derived from T cells, B-cell-depleted T cells, or PBMCs.

Under the authors' procedure: Reference gene primer amplification yielded estimated nucleated cell counts. TCRdb's table, derived via immunoSEQ multiplex PCR, lists solely in-frame clones and lacks some. The V and J calls and clone size come from that table; D and trimming were worked out from the DNA. This repertoire shows around 300,000 clones, approximately 90% found once; its top ten account for 3% to 4%. Germline values: CDR1 SGHNT, CDR2 YYREEE (reference sequence). The junction had 10 bases not matched to a gene; V was cut back by 3 bases and J by 8 bases. The CDR3 has 15 amino acids. The specimen was peripheral blood. The chain recombines TRBV5-4 with TRBJ1-1; TRBD1 agrees at 10 bases. The sequence came from a woman aged 45-65 years with active or convalescent COVID-19. CDR3 in amino acids: CASSYVDRGRGEAFF. As DNA, the CDR3 is TGTGCCAGCAGCTACGTGGACAGGGGGAGAGGGGAAGCTTTCTTT.